The 9 T cell receptor beta chains presented below share a single source sample, sequenced in a study of CD8 T cells in Susac syndrome. After extraction with the RNeasy kit, about 0.45 to 1 ug of the RNA was reverse transcribed using random hexamers. TCRdb used MiXCR to reprocess the immunoSEQ multiplex PCR reads, holding one entry per CDR3 protein. The sample has 210,000 or so distinct CDR3 sequences, over 90% seen once. What was sequenced was CD4+ T cells from PBMCs. These receptors were taken from a human donor with Susac syndrome.

The rearrangement uses TRBV6-2 or TRBV6-3 and TRBJ2-1; the match to TRBD2 covers 7 bases. V was pared by 5 bases and J by 6 bases, with 19 bases of the junction left unmatched. This CDR3 has 18 residues. Germline CDR1 and CDR2: MNHEY and SVGEGT. Here the CDR3 reads CASSQPLGGPEMRNEQFF. The CDR3 DNA reads as TGTGCCAGCAGTCAACCGCTGGGAGGGCCCGAAATGCGCAATGAGCAGTTCTTC.

J is TRBJ2-6 and V is TRBV30; D possibly uses TRBD1 or TRBD2 (6 bases each). This CDR3 comprises 17 residues. The V end lost 8 bases, the J end lost 1 base, and 21 bases lay between the germline ends. From germline, CDR1 is GTSNPN and CDR2 SVGIG (reference sequence). CDR3 nucleotides: TGTGCCCAGTCGAGGGGGAGGTCGAGGTCTGGGGCCAACGTCCTGACTTTC. Translation gives CAQSRGRSRSGANVLTF. Full variable domain (missing parts from reference TRBV30 and TRBJ2-6): SQTIHQWPATLVQPVGSPLSLECTVEGTSNPNLYWYRQAAGRGLQLLFYSVGIGQISSEVPQNLSASRPQDRQFILSSKKLLLSDSGFYLCAQSRGRSRSGANVLTFGAGSRLTVL.

The chain links TRBV30 to TRBJ2-5, with D perhaps TRBD2 (6 bases). CDR1 GTSNPN and CDR2 SVGIG come from the germline V gene (reference sequence). The CDR3 sequence is 12 residues long. V lost 2 bases, J lost 3 bases, and 7 bases lay in between. The CDR3 protein is CAWSRLEETQYF. In nucleotides, the CDR3 is TGTGCCTGGAGTCGACTAGAAGAGACCCAGTACTTC.

In regard to this clonotype: The junction does not match germline at one end; this may be a read error. The chain combines TRBV7-7 with TRBJ2-1; 9 positions match TRBD2. Per the germline V gene, CDR1 is SSHAT and CDR2 is FNYEAQ (reference sequence). This CDR3 region has 16 residues. The CDR3 coding sequence is TGTGCTAGCAGCCCGACGGGGGGCGCGGGGGGGCAAGAGCAGTTCTTC. Its protein product is CASSPTGGAGGQEQFF.

The J gene is TRBJ1-1, the V gene TRBV20-1; 9 nucleotides align to TRBD1. The CDR3 runs 17 residues. Germline V gene lookup returns CDR1 DFQATT and CDR2 SNEGSKA (reference sequence). V dropped 3 bases and J dropped 7; count of bases not matched to a gene: 18. This CDR3 reads CSASAREPGTGTGEAFF. The CDR3 region has the DNA TGCAGTGCTAGTGCCCGCGAACCCGGGACAGGGACCGGTGAAGCTTTCTTT.

The CDR3 bases are TGTGCCAGCAGCGGGGACAGGGCCTCCGGGAACACTGAAGCTTTCTTT. Translated, it gives CASSGDRASGNTEAFF. This chain links TRBV5-4 with TRBJ1-1; 9 nucleotides agree with TRBD1. V shed 4 bases, J shed 1 base, and the junction held 8 bases outside the gene matches. Germline V CDR1 and CDR2: SGHNT, YYREEE (reference sequence). The CDR3 covers 16 residues.

The CDR3 spells CAWRAGVNTEAFF. CDR3 in DNA: TGTGCCTGGAGGGCAGGGGTGAACACTGAAGCTTTCTTT. The gene calls are TRBV30 and TRBJ1-1; TRBD1 might be the D (6 bases). This CDR3 contains 13 residues. Germline V gene lookup returns CDR1 GTSNPN and CDR2 SVGIG (reference sequence). The ends were cut back, 3 bases at V and 0 bases at J, with 8 bases in the middle.

The chain joins TRBV12-3 or TRBV12-4 to TRBJ2-1; 7 nucleotides match TRBD1. This CDR3 spans 14 amino acids. The trim removed 7 bases at V and 2 bases at J, leaving 5 bases unmatched. The CDR3 loop is CASTRQGTYNEQFF. The CDR3, as DNA: TGTGCCAGCACCCGACAGGGAACCTACAATGAGCAGTTCTTC.

The genes are TRBV7-3 and TRBJ2-6; D uncertain. CDR1 is SGHTA, CDR2 FQGTGA, per germline. The CDR3 sequence is 13 residues long. V was cut by 5 bases and J by 0 bases, with 2 bases left in between. CDR3 DNA sequence: TGTGCCAGCAGCGCCTCTGGGGCCAACGTCCTGACTTTC. This codes for CASSASGANVLTF.